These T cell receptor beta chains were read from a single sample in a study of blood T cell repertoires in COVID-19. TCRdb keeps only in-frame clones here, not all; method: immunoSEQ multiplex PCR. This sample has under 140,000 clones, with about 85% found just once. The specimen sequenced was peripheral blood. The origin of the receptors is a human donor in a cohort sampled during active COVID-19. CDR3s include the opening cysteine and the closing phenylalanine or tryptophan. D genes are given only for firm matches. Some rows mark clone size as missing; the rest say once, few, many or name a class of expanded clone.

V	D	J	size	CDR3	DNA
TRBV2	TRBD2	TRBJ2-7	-	CASSVGTTYEQYF	TGTGCCAGCAGTGTGGGGACTACCTACGAGCAGTACTTC
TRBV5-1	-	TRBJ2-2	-	CASSLGQTNTGELFF	TGCGCCAGCAGCTTGGGGCAGACAAACACCGGGGAGCTGTTTTTT
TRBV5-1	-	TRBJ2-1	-	CASSLGVAANNEQFF	TGCGCCAGCAGCTTGGGAGTAGCTGCGAACAATGAGCAGTTCTTC
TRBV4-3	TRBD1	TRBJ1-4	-	CASSWDREKLFF	TGCGCCAGCAGCTGGGACAGGGAAAAACTGTTTTTT
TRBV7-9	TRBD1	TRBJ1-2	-	CASSFGMDRGGGYTF	TGTGCCAGCAGCTTCGGAATGGACAGGGGCGGTGGCTACACCTTC
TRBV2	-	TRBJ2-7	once	CASSEGQGKTYEQYF	TGTGCCAGCAGTGAAGGGCAGGGAAAGACCTACGAGCAGTACTTC
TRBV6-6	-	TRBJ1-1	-	CASSPGDWTEAFF	TGTGCCAGCAGTCCAGGGGATTGGACTGAAGCTTTCTTT
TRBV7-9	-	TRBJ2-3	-	CASSLRGAITDTQYF	TGTGCCAGCAGCTTACGGGGGGCCATCACAGATACGCAGTATTTT
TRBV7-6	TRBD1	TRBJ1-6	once	CASSIGTGGMGNSPLHF	TGTGCCAGCAGCATCGGGACAGGCGGGATGGGGAATTCACCCCTCCACTTT
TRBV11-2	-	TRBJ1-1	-	CASSLAMASEAFF	TGTGCCAGCAGCTTAGCAATGGCATCTGAAGCTTTCTTT
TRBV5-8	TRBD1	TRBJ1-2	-	CASSPFAGTGVRYGYTF	TGTGCCAGCAGCCCATTTGCCGGGACAGGGGTCCGCTATGGCTACACCTTC
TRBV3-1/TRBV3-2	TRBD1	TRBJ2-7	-	CASSHTSGQRPYEQYF	TGTGCCAGCAGCCATACCTCGGGACAGCGTCCCTACGAGCAGTACTTC
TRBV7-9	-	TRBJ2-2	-	CASSLAAIDTGELFF	TGTGCCAGCAGCTTAGCAGCTATTGACACCGGGGAGCTGTTTTTT
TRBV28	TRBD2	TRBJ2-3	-	CASSLQREKGTDTQYF	TGTGCCAGCAGTCTCCAGCGGGAGAAGGGAACAGATACGCAGTATTTT
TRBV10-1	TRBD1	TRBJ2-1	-	CASSVTVGGSRNEQFF	TGCGCCAGCAGTGTTACAGTAGGGGGCTCCCGCAATGAGCAGTTCTTC
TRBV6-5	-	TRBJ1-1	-	CASSPRDTEAFF	TGTGCCAGCAGTCCTCGGGACACTGAAGCTTTCTTT
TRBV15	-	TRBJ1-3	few	CATSRPGGSGNTIYF	TGTGCCACCAGCAGACCCGGGGGCTCTGGAAACACCATATATTTT
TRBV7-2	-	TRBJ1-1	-	CASTFGQNTEAFF	TGTGCCAGCACCTTCGGACAGAACACTGAAGCTTTCTTT
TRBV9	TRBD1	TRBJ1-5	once	CASSQGQGAVDNQPQHF	TGTGCCAGCAGCCAGGGACAGGGGGCCGTCGACAATCAGCCCCAGCATTTT
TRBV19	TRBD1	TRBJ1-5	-	CASSLPTNRGTRQPQHF	TGTGCCAGTAGTCTCCCTACTAACAGGGGAACGCGTCAGCCCCAGCATTTT
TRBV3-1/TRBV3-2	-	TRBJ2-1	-	CASSQFRGGLTNEQFF	TGTGCCAGCAGCCAATTTAGGGGGGGCTTAACTAATGAGCAGTTCTTC
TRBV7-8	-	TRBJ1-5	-	CASSRATAGTDQPQHF	TGTGCCAGCAGCCGCGCGACAGCGGGCACCGATCAGCCCCAGCATTTT
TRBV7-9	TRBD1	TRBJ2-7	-	CASSLKGTAAYEQYF	TGTGCCAGCAGCTTAAAAGGGACAGCGGCCTACGAGCAGTACTTC
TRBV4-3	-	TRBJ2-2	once	CASSQDLYAGELFF	TGCGCCAGCAGCCAAGATCTATACGCCGGGGAGCTGTTTTTT
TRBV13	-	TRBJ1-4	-	CASSPGKGLGSNEKLFF	TGTGCCAGCAGCCCCGGGAAAGGTCTAGGGTCTAATGAAAAACTGTTTTTT
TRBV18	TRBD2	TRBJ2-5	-	CASSAAVFGTRYQETQYF	TGTGCCAGCTCAGCAGCAGTCTTCGGGACTAGGTACCAAGAGACCCAGTACTTC
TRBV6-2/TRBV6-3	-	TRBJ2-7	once	CASSYVVWGSSYEQYF	TGTGCCAGCAGTTACGTGGTGTGGGGCAGCTCCTACGAGCAGTACTTC
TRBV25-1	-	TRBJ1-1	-	CASSVSGARTEAFF	TGTGCCAGCAGTGTATCAGGGGCACGGACTGAAGCTTTCTTT
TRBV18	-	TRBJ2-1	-	CASSPLQDTHNEQFF	TGTGCCAGCTCTCCCCTACAGGATACCCACAATGAGCAGTTCTTC
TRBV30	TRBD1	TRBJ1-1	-	CAWRTGLAEAFF	TGTGCCTGGAGGACAGGGCTGGCTGAAGCTTTCTTT
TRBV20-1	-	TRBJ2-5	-	CSASADKGLVETQYF	TGCAGTGCGAGTGCCGACAAGGGGTTGGTAGAGACCCAGTACTTC
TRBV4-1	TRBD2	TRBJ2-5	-	CASSQGSAGGQETQYF	TGCGCCAGCAGCCAAGGGAGCGCGGGAGGGCAGGAGACCCAGTACTTC
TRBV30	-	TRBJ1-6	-	CAWSRDMSSPLHF	TGTGCCTGGAGTCGGGACATGAGTTCACCCCTCCACTTT
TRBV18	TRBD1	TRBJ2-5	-	CASSATPGQGGETQYF	TGTGCCAGCTCAGCTACGCCGGGACAGGGGGGGGAGACCCAGTACTTC
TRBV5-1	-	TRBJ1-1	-	CASSPRRNTEAFF	TGCGCCAGCAGCCCCCGGAGAAACACTGAAGCTTTCTTT
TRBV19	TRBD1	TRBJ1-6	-	CASSRTGRSSYNSPLHF	TGTGCCAGTAGCCGGACAGGCCGTAGCTCCTATAATTCACCCCTCCACTTT
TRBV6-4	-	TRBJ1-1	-	CASSSLGSKRQEKNTEAFF	TGTGCCAGCAGCTCCCTTGGGTCGAAGCGACAGGAGAAGAACACTGAAGCTTTCTTT
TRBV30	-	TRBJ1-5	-	CAWSQGHNQPQHF	TGTGCCTGGAGTCAGGGACACAATCAGCCCCAGCATTTT
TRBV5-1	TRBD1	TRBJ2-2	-	CASSYGQEHRGAVF	TGCGCCAGCAGCTACGGACAGGAACACCGGGGAGCTGTTTTT
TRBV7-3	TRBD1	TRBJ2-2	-	CATPRPGQGTTGELFF	TGTGCCACACCGAGACCGGGACAGGGGACCACCGGGGAGCTGTTTTTT
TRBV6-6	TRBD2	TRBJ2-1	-	CASTGSGGVVYNEQFF	TGTGCCAGCACTGGGAGTGGGGGGGTAGTCTACAATGAGCAGTTCTTC
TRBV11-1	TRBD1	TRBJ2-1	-	CASSFRAGGSYNEQFF	TGTGCCAGCAGCTTTCGGGCAGGGGGCTCCTACAATGAGCAGTTCTTC
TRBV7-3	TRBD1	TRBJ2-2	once	CASSSNRDRTRTGELFF	TGTGCCAGCAGCTCTAATCGGGACAGGACGCGGACCGGGGAGCTGTTTTTT
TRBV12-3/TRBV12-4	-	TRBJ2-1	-	CASSNNLGHEQFF	TGTGCCAGCAGTAACAACCTGGGCCATGAGCAGTTCTTC
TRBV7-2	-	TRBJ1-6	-	CASSLGQQNSPLHF	TGTGCCAGCAGCCTAGGACAGCAAAATTCACCCCTCCACTTT
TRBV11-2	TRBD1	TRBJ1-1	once	CASSLGQGPFEAFF	TGTGCCAGCAGCTTAGGACAGGGGCCCTTTGAAGCTTTCTTT
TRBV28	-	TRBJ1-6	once	CASTPPRLSSDSPLHF	TGTGCCAGCACCCCCCCCCGTCTTTCGTCCGATTCACCCCTCCACTTT